This TCR beta chain is from a study of PD-1 blockade in mismatch repair-deficient tumors. Study-wide findings and caveats: After pembrolizumab, tumor-resident clones rose rapidly, then generally contracted before radiologic responses.

V shed 6 bases, J shed 5 bases, and the junction held 8 bases outside the gene matches. Germline assignment: CDR1 MDHEN and CDR2 SYDVKM. This CDR3 contains 15 residues. Generated by immunoSEQ multiplex PCR, the TCRdb table keeps only in-frame clones and is missing some. The table records approximately 17,000 clones, approximately 84% of them present only once. There are a few counts of this clone. Antigen specificity is unknown. A few pembrolizumab responders had their TCRs sequenced. The sample in question was PBMCs, obtained 22 to 25 weeks after starting pembrolizumab. The chain combines TRBV28 with TRBJ2-7, with TRBD2 matching over 12 bases. This TCR derives from an adult with mismatch repair-deficient cancer. This CDR3 reads CASSSSGRVRHEQYF. DNA of the CDR3: TGTGCCAGCAGCTCTAGCGGGAGGGTACGGCACGAGCAGTACTTC.